This T cell receptor (beta chain) was sequenced during a study of cytomegalovirus exposure and HLA in healthy donors. Overall study findings and caveats: Researchers reported in a later analysis that a missense DCLRE1C variant was tied to TCR beta V- and J-gene trimming. Most TCR beta V segments were productive about 90% or about 30% of the time in an earlier analysis. In a later analysis, HLA-associated beta chains showed higher expansion and lower generation probabilities than comparable chains.

PCR primers comprised 60 Vbeta and 13 Jbeta primers. In the authors' methods: Later, 80 million or so unique TCR beta chains were counted in an analysis, and 8.5 million to 13 million of them were shared. The assay was immunoSEQ multiplex PCR, and TCRdb's table has in-frame clones only and misses some. V, J and clone size are taken as reported in that table, and D and trimming were inferred from the DNA itself. The sample yields about 61,000 clones, 75% to 85% seen once. The CDR3 has 14 amino acids. Germline CDR1 SGHDN, CDR2 FVKESK. With V trimmed by 4 bases and J by 7 bases, 3 bases remained unmatched. Comment on this clone: Its antigen remains unknown.

The clonotype was recovered from a middle-aged man in good health and CMV-seropositive. What was sequenced was PBMCs. The chain links TRBV14 to TRBJ2-1; TRBD2 agrees at 11 bases. The CDR3 sequence: CASSLAGGRNEQFF. The DNA for the CDR3 is TGTGCCAGCAGCCTAGCGGGGGGGCGGAATGAGCAGTTCTTC.